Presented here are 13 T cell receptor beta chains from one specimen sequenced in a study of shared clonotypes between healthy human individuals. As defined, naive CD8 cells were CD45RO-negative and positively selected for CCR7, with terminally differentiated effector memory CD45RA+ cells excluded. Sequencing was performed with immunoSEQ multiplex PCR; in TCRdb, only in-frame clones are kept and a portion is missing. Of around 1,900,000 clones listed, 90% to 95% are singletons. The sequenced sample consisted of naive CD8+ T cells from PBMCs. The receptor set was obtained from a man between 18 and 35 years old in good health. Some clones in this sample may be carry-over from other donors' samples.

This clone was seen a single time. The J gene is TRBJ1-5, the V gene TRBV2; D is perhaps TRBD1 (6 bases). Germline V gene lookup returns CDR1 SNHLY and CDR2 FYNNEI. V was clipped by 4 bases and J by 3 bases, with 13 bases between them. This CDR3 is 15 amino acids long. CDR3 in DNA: TGTGCCAGCAGTGCCCGACAGGTCCCCAATCAGCCCCAGCATTTT. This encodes CASSARQVPNQPQHF.

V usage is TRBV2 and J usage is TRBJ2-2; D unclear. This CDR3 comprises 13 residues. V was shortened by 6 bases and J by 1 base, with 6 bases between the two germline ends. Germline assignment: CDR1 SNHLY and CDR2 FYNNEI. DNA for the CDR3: TGTGCCAGCAGGGGCAGGAACACCGGGGAGCTGTTTTTT. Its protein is CASRGRNTGELFF.

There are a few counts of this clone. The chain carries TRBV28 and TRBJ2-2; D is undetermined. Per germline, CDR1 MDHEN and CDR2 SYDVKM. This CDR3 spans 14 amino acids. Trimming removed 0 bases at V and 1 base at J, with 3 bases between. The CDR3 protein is CASSLWGNTGELFF. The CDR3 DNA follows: TGTGCCAGCAGTTTATGGGGGAACACCGGGGAGCTGTTTTTT. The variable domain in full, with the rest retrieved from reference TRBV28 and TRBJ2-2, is DVKVTQSSRYLVKRTGEKVFLECVQDMDHENMFWYRQDPGLGLRLIYFSYDVKMKEKGDIPEGYSVSREKKERFSLILESASTNQTSMYLCASSLWGNTGELFFGEGSRLTVL.

CDR3 sequence reads: CASSMGRTRYTDTQYF. CDR3 sequence (DNA): TGCGCCAGCAGCATGGGGCGGACAAGATACACAGATACGCAGTATTTT. V and J are TRBV5-1 and TRBJ2-3; a weak D match, TRBD1 (5 bases). CDR1 and CDR2 (germline): SGHRS, YFSETQ. This CDR3 has 16 residues. Trimming took off 4 bases at V and 2 bases at J, with 17 bases between the two ends.

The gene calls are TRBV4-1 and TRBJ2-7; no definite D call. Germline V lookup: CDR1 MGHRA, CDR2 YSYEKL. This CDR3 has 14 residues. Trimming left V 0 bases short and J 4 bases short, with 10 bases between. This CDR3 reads CASSQDYSSYEQYF. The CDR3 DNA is TGCGCCAGCAGCCAAGATTATTCCAGTTACGAGCAGTACTTC.

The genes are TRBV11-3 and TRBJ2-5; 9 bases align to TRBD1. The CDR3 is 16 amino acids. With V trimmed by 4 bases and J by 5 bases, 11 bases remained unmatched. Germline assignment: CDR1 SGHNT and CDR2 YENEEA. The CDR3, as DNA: TGTGCCAGCAGCTCCGGGACAGGGATGTATAGGGAGACCCAGTACTTC. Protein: CASSSGTGMYRETQYF.

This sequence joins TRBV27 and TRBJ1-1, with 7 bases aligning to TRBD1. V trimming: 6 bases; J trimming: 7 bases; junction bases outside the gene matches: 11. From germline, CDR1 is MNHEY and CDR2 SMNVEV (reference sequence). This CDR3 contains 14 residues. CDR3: CASRFGGQPNEAFF. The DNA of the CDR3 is TGTGCCAGCAGATTCGGGGGACAGCCGAATGAAGCTTTCTTT.

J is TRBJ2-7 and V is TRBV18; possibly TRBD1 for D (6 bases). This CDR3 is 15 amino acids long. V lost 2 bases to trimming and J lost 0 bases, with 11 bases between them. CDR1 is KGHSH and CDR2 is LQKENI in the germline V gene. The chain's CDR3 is CASSPGDRSSYEQYF. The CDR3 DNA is TGTGCCAGCTCACCAGGTGACAGGTCCTCCTACGAGCAGTACTTC.

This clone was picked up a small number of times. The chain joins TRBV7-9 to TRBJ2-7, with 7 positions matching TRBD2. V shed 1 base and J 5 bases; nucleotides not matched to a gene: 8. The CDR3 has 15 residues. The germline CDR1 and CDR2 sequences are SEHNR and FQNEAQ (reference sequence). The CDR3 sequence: CASSLVVGGHNEQYF. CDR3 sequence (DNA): TGTGCCAGCAGCTTAGTGGTGGGAGGGCACAACGAGCAGTACTTC. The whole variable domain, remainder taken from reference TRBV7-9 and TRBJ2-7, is DTGVSQNPRHKITKRGQNVTFRCDPISEHNRLYWYRQTLGQGPEFLTYFQNEAQLEKSRLLSDRFSAERPKGSFSTLEIQRTEQGDSAMYLCASSLVVGGHNEQYFGPGTRLTVT.

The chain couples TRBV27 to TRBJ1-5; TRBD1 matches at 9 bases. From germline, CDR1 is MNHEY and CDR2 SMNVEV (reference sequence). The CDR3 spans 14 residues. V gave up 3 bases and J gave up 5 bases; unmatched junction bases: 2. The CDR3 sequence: CASSLGQGHQPQHF. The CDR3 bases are TGTGCCAGCAGTTTGGGACAGGGCCATCAGCCCCAGCATTTT.

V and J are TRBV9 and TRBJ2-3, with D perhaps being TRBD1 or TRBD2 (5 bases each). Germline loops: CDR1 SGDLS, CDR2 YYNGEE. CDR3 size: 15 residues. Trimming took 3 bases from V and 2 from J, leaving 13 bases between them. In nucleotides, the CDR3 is TGTGCCAGCAGCGACGAGGGGCGTACCACAGATACGCAGTATTTT. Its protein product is CASSDEGRTTDTQYF. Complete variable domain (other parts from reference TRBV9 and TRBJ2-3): DSGVTQTPKHLITATGQRVTLRCSPRSGDLSVYWYQQSLDQGLQFLIQYYNGEERAKGNILERFSAQQFPDLHSELNLSSLELGDSALYFCASSDEGRTTDTQYFGPGTRLTVL.

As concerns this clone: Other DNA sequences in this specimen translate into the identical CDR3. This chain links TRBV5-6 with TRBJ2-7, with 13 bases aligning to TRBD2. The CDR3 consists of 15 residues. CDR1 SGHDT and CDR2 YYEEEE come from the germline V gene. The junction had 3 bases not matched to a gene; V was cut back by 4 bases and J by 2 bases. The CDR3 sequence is CASSPGLAGAYEQYF. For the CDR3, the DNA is TGTGCCAGCAGCCCTGGACTAGCGGGAGCCTACGAGCAGTACTTC.

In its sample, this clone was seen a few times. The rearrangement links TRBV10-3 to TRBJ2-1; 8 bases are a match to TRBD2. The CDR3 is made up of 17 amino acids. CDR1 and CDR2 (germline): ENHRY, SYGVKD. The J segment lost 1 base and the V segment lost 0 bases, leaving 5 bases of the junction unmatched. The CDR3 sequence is CAISESMAGGSYNEQFF. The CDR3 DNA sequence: TGTGCCATCAGTGAGTCGATGGCGGGAGGTTCCTACAATGAGCAGTTCTTC.